One and the same sample provided the 32 T cell receptor beta chains below, sequenced in a study of T cell repertoires in cytomegalovirus infection. From the reads, TCRdb called clonotypes with MiXCR, one entry per CDR3 protein. The sample shows 450,000 to 650,000 distinct CDR3 sequences, roughly 43% of them seen only once. These receptors' antigens are unknown. The material sequenced was cultured PBMCs, taken from culture after CMV antigen stimulation. The receptors were sampled from a human donor in good health (CMV status not recorded). Some clones in this sample may be carry-over from other donors' samples.

This clonotype appeared a few times. The gene calls are TRBV7-9 and TRBJ1-1; unclear D gene. Trimming stripped 5 bases from V and 6 bases from J, with 16 bases between. CDR3 length: 14 residues. The germline CDR1 and CDR2 sequences are SEHNR and FQNEAQ (reference sequence). The CDR3 loop is CASSPPGLAAEAFF. The CDR3 DNA reads as TGTGCCAGCAGCCCCCCCGGGTTGGCCGCTGAAGCTTTCTTT.

Ten or more counts support this clonotype. The CDR3 nucleotides are TGTGCCAGCTACACCGAATGGGGGAGTGGCTACACCTTC. This gives the protein CASYTEWGSGYTF. The chain has TRBV7-9 and TRBJ1-2, with D maybe TRBD1 (5 bases). CDR3 length: 13 residues. V lost 8 bases to trimming and J lost 7 bases, with 17 bases between them. Looked up from germline, CDR1 is SEHNR and CDR2 is FQNEAQ (reference sequence).

The genes are TRBV13 and TRBJ2-1, with 7 nucleotides matching TRBD2. V was clipped by 0 bases and J by 12 bases; unmatched bases: 14. Germline CDR1 is PRHDT and CDR2 is FYEKMQ (reference sequence). CDR3 length equals 16 residues. Here the CDR3 reads CASSLGLASGPPGQFF. CDR3 DNA: TGTGCCAGCAGCTTAGGCCTGGCTAGCGGCCCCCCAGGGCAGTTCTTC.

This sequence joins TRBV7-9 and TRBJ2-5; maybe TRBD2 (6 bases). The CDR3 runs 14 residues. Germline-derived CDR1 and CDR2 are SEHNR and FQNEAQ (reference sequence). The germline V and J ends were trimmed by 3 bases and 5 bases, with 13 bases remaining between them. The CDR3 coding sequence is TGTGCCAGCAGCTTCGCGGGGTCGGCGGAGACCCAGTACTTC. As protein: CASSFAGSAETQYF.

There are many counts of this clonotype. V gene TRBV7-2 combines with J gene TRBJ2-3; 8 bases are shared with TRBD2. The trim removed 1 base at V and 8 bases at J, leaving 5 bases unmatched. The CDR3 loop spans 14 amino acids. The V gene's germline CDR1 is SGHTA and CDR2 FQGNSA. Written as DNA, the CDR3 is TGTGCCAGCAGCTTAGAGCCAAGCGGGGGTACGCAGTATTTT. This gives the protein CASSLEPSGGTQYF.

The chain carries TRBV12-3 or TRBV12-4 and TRBJ1-5; no definite D call. CDR3 size: 13 residues. V lost 7 bases, J lost 6 bases, and 13 bases lay in between. CDR3: CASTLAGGQPQHF. CDR3 in DNA: TGTGCCAGCACCCTCGCGGGAGGTCAGCCCCAGCATTTT.

This chain links TRBV12-3 or TRBV12-4 with TRBJ1-1, with 8 nucleotides matching TRBD1. V lost 6 bases, J lost 6 bases, and 6 bases stayed unmatched. The CDR3 has 13 amino acids. CDR3 amino acids: CASRRLQGAEAFF. The CDR3 DNA reads as TGTGCCAGCAGGCGATTACAGGGGGCTGAAGCTTTCTTT.

This clonotype was picked up a small number of times. The chain is built from TRBV4-3 and TRBJ1-3; D not certain. Germline V gene lookup returns CDR1 LGHNA and CDR2 YSLEER. The CDR3 is 16 residues long. Trimming shortened V by 0 bases and J by 0 bases, and 9 bases separated the two germline ends. CDR3 residues: CASSQEVTTSGNTIYF. DNA for the CDR3: TGCGCCAGCAGCCAAGAAGTTACGACCTCTGGAAACACCATATATTTT.

The chain carries TRBV7-2 and TRBJ2-1, with TRBD2 as a possible D gene (6 bases). CDR3 length equals 14 residues. Trimming removed 4 bases at V and 8 bases at J, with 15 bases between. Germline CDR1 reads SGHTA; CDR2 reads FQGNSA. The CDR3 DNA reads as TGTGCCAGCAGCTCGGATCACGGGGGTTATGAGCAGTTCTTC. This translates into CASSSDHGGYEQFF.

The table lists this clonotype with a few counts. The V gene is TRBV12-3 or TRBV12-4, the J gene TRBJ2-1; 8 nucleotides align to TRBD2. The junction had 4 bases not matched to a gene; V was cut back by 5 bases and J by 7 bases. The CDR3 totals 13 residues. CDR3 residues: CASSQTSVNEQFF. The CDR3 DNA reads as TGTGCCAGCAGTCAGACTAGCGTGAATGAGCAGTTCTTC.

This clonotype was found a few times. V usage is TRBV28 and J usage is TRBJ1-6; the match to TRBD1 covers 8 bases. Germline V gene lookup returns CDR1 MDHEN and CDR2 SYDVKM. The CDR3 is made up of 16 amino acids. V lost 3 bases and J lost 8; bases outside the gene matches: 9. Here the CDR3 reads CASSLRQDRVHSPLHF. Written as DNA, the CDR3 is TGTGCCAGCAGTTTGCGGCAGGACAGGGTTCATTCACCCCTCCACTTT.

This chain joins TRBV4-2 and TRBJ2-1, with 7 nucleotides matching TRBD2. The CDR3 has 16 residues. From germline, CDR1 is LGHNA and CDR2 YNFKEQ. Losses at the gene ends were 0 bases for V and 3 bases for J; bases not matched to a gene: 5. The CDR3 spells CASSQDLAGDYNEQFF. The CDR3 coding sequence is TGTGCCAGCAGCCAAGATCTGGCGGGGGACTACAATGAGCAGTTCTTC.

This clonotype occurred a few times. The chain uses TRBV18 and TRBJ2-1; 7 bases are a match to TRBD2. J gave up 7 bases and V 3 bases, and 6 bases lay outside the gene matches. The CDR3 is 14 residues long. Germline values: CDR1 KGHSH, CDR2 LQKENI. The CDR3 reads CASSPSGSGNEQFF. For the CDR3, the DNA is TGTGCCAGCTCACCTAGCGGGTCGGGGAATGAGCAGTTCTTC.

This clonotype occurred once. The V gene is TRBV7-2, the J gene TRBJ2-3, with D uncertain. Trimming removed 4 bases from V and 5 bases from J, with 4 bases in between. The CDR3 is 11 residues long. Germline-derived CDR1 and CDR2 are SGHTA and FQGNSA. The DNA for the CDR3 is TGTGCCAGCAGCTGGCAAGATACGCAGTATTTT. Its protein is CASSWQDTQYF. The entire variable domain, with the rest obtained from reference TRBV7-2 and TRBJ2-3, is as follows: GAGVSQSPSNKVTEKGKDVELRCDPISGHTALYWYRQSLGQGLEFLIYFQGNSAPDKSGLPSDRFSAERTGGSVSTLTIQRTQQEDSAVYLCASSWQDTQYFGPGTRLTVL.

V and J are TRBV19 and TRBJ1-2; D unclear. The CDR3 has 14 amino acids. Germline V CDR1 and CDR2: LNHDA, SQIVND (reference sequence). With 5 bases removed from V and 0 bases from J, the gap between germline ends came to 10 bases. The CDR3 region is CASSRQPTNYGYTF. CDR3 bases: TGTGCCAGTAGTCGCCAGCCAACTAACTATGGCTACACCTTC.

The chain links TRBV28 to TRBJ2-5, with 14 positions matching TRBD2. Germline values: CDR1 MDHEN, CDR2 SYDVKM. V was clipped by 6 bases and J by 3 bases; unmatched bases: 3. The CDR3 length is 15 residues. CDR3: CASRGTSGGEETQYF. The CDR3, as DNA: TGTGCCAGCAGGGGGACTAGCGGGGGAGAAGAGACCCAGTACTTC.

Only a few counts were recorded for this clonotype. The V call is TRBV7-8, the J call TRBJ2-2, with 12 positions matching TRBD2. Germline CDR1 is SGHVS and CDR2 is FQNEAQ. V trimming: 5 bases; J trimming: 5 bases; junction bases outside the gene matches: 3. The CDR3 is 15 residues long. The CDR3: CASSTTSGRTGELFF. CDR3 in DNA: TGTGCCAGCAGCACGACTAGCGGGAGAACCGGGGAGCTGTTTTTT.

The genes are TRBV28 and TRBJ2-7; TRBD1 aligns across 9 bases. V lost 5 bases to trimming and J lost 2 bases; unmatched junction nucleotides: 10. The CDR3 is made up of 16 amino acids. The germline V gene encodes CDR1 MDHEN and CDR2 SYDVKM. The CDR3 region has the DNA TGTGCCAGCAGTCCCTCGGACAGGGGCCCCCCCTACGAGCAGTACTTC. Translated, it gives CASSPSDRGPPYEQYF. The complete variable domain, with remaining parts taken from reference TRBV28 and TRBJ2-7, reads DVKVTQSSRYLVKRTGEKVFLECVQDMDHENMFWYRQDPGLGLRLIYFSYDVKMKEKGDIPEGYSVSREKKERFSLILESASTNQTSMYLCASSPSDRGPPYEQYFGPGTRLTVT.

V gene TRBV28 combines with J gene TRBJ2-7; maybe TRBD1 (6 bases). CDR1 and CDR2 from the germline V gene are MDHEN and SYDVKM. V dropped 11 bases and J dropped 0 bases, with 17 bases sitting between them. The CDR3 totals 14 residues. In nucleotides, the CDR3 is TGTGCCGTGGTGGATGGGGGCCACTCCTACGAGCAGTACTTC. Protein sequence: CAVVDGGHSYEQYF. The variable domain in full, completed from reference TRBV28 and TRBJ2-7, reads DVKVTQSSRYLVKRTGEKVFLECVQDMDHENMFWYRQDPGLGLRLIYFSYDVKMKEKGDIPEGYSVSREKKERFSLILESASTNQTSMYLCAVVDGGHSYEQYFGPGTRLTVT.

The CDR3 nucleotides read TGTGCCGCGATTTCACCCCTCCACTTT. Its translation is CAAISPLHF. The chain is built from TRBV28 and TRBJ1-6; D call uncertain. The length of the CDR3 is 9 residues. The V and J ends lost 11 bases and 9 bases respectively, with 5 bases between them. Germline V gives CDR1 MDHEN, CDR2 SYDVKM.

This clonotype turned up a few times. The junction and the germline gene differ at one end; a read error may be behind it. The chain uses TRBV6-1 and TRBJ2-5; TRBD2 aligns across 8 bases. The germline gives CDR1 MNHNS, CDR2 SASEGT. The CDR3 has 17 residues. In DNA form, the CDR3 reads TGTGCCAGCAGACCAGGAATAGCGGGGATTGTCCAAAAGACCCAGTACTTC. It codes for CASRPGIAGIVQKTQYF.

V and J are TRBV7-2 and TRBJ2-1; D unclear. This CDR3 contains 15 residues. CDR1 and CDR2 from the germline V gene are SGHTA and FQGNSA. Trimming shortened V by 1 base and J by 1 base, and 8 bases separated the two germline ends. The CDR3 coding sequence is TGTGCCAGCAGCTTAGTCGGAAATTCCTACAATGAGCAGTTCTTC. It codes for CASSLVGNSYNEQFF.

This clonotype turned up a few times. The gene calls are TRBV12-3 or TRBV12-4 and TRBJ1-1, with D possibly matching TRBD1 (6 bases). Deletions cut 7 bases from V and 1 base from J, with 13 bases between. CDR3 size: 14 residues. The CDR3 sequence: CASTRQVRNTEAFF. CDR3 sequence (DNA): TGTGCCAGCACCAGACAGGTTAGGAACACTGAAGCTTTCTTT.

V usage is TRBV6-2 or TRBV6-3 and J usage is TRBJ1-5; D possibly corresponds to TRBD1 (5 bases). Germline assignment: CDR1 MNHEY and CDR2 SVGEGT. This CDR3 is 17 amino acids long. Trimming took 0 bases from V and 1 from J, leaving 13 bases between them. CDR3 in amino acids: CASSYSMGGPSNQPQHF. The CDR3 nucleotides are TGTGCCAGCAGTTACTCGATGGGGGGACCAAGCAATCAGCCCCAGCATTTT.

The V and J genes are TRBV18 and TRBJ2-7; the D is unclear. Germline lookup yields CDR1 KGHSH and CDR2 LQKENI. V was clipped by 3 bases and J by 3 bases, with 9 bases between them. The CDR3 is made up of 13 amino acids. The CDR3 DNA is TGTGCCAGCTCACCCCAGAATGGCTACGAGCAGTACTTC. Translation gives CASSPQNGYEQYF.

This clonotype came up a few times. V and J are TRBV7-9 and TRBJ2-7, with D possibly TRBD1 on 6 matching bases. The CDR3 contains 14 residues. With 4 bases removed from V and 6 bases from J, the gap between germline ends came to 16 bases. CDR1 and CDR2 from the germline V gene are SEHNR and FQNEAQ (reference sequence). CDR3 in amino acids: CASSYFGPGAEQYF. CDR3 in DNA: TGTGCCAGCAGCTACTTTGGTCCAGGGGCCGAGCAGTACTTC.

The CDR3 region is CASSYSKAGGPGGETQYF. DNA for the CDR3: TGTGCCAGCAGTTACTCGAAAGCGGGAGGGCCCGGTGGCGAGACCCAGTACTTC. The gene calls are TRBV6-5 and TRBJ2-5; 10 positions match TRBD2. This CDR3 is built from 18 residues. Per the germline V gene, CDR1 is MNHEY and CDR2 is SVGAGI. Trimming took 0 bases from V and 5 from J; bases not matched to a gene: 12.

This chain uses TRBV7-9 with TRBJ2-7; no clear D. V shed 5 bases and J shed 4 bases, with 12 bases lying between them. This CDR3 has 13 residues. The germline V gene encodes CDR1 SEHNR and CDR2 FQNEAQ (reference sequence). Here the CDR3 reads CASSRRDRYEQYF. CDR3 in DNA: TGTGCCAGCAGCAGAAGGGATAGGTACGAGCAGTACTTC.

The chain joins TRBV7-2 to TRBJ2-3; perhaps TRBD2 as D (5 bases). This CDR3 contains 17 residues. V was trimmed by 4 bases and J by 8 bases, leaving 25 bases between them. In germline, CDR1 is SGHTA, CDR2 FQGNSA. The CDR3 DNA reads as TGTGCCAGCAGCTCGAGAAAGGGCGGAGGAAGGTCGGTTACGCAGTATTTT. Protein product: CASSSRKGGGRSVTQYF.

The chain carries TRBV7-8 and TRBJ2-3; 15 nucleotides agree with TRBD2. The CDR3 runs to 18 residues. V lost 2 bases to trimming and J lost 6 bases; unmatched junction nucleotides: 9. Germline CDR1 reads SGHVS; CDR2 reads FQNEAQ. The CDR3 region has the DNA TGTGCCAGCAGCTTACCCAGGACTAGCGGGGGGGCCATGGATACGCAGTATTTT. Protein: CASSLPRTSGGAMDTQYF.

V and J are TRBV6-2 or TRBV6-3 and TRBJ1-1; no clear D. CDR1 is MNHEY and CDR2 is SVGEGT in the germline V gene. The CDR3 runs 15 residues. The ends were cut back, 0 bases at V and 0 bases at J, with 8 bases in the middle. CDR3: CASSYSPGMNTEAFF. In nucleotides, the CDR3 is TGTGCCAGCAGTTACTCTCCAGGTATGAACACTGAAGCTTTCTTT.

This clonotype was recorded many times. The J gene is TRBJ1-5, the V gene TRBV7-2, with D perhaps matching TRBD1 (6 bases). The CDR3 sequence is 16 residues long. V lost 1 base, J lost 6 bases, and 16 bases lay in between. In germline, CDR1 is SGHTA, CDR2 FQGNSA. The chain's CDR3 is CASSLGNRDGGQPQHF. CDR3 coding DNA: TGTGCCAGCAGCTTAGGCAACAGGGATGGGGGTCAGCCCCAGCATTTT.